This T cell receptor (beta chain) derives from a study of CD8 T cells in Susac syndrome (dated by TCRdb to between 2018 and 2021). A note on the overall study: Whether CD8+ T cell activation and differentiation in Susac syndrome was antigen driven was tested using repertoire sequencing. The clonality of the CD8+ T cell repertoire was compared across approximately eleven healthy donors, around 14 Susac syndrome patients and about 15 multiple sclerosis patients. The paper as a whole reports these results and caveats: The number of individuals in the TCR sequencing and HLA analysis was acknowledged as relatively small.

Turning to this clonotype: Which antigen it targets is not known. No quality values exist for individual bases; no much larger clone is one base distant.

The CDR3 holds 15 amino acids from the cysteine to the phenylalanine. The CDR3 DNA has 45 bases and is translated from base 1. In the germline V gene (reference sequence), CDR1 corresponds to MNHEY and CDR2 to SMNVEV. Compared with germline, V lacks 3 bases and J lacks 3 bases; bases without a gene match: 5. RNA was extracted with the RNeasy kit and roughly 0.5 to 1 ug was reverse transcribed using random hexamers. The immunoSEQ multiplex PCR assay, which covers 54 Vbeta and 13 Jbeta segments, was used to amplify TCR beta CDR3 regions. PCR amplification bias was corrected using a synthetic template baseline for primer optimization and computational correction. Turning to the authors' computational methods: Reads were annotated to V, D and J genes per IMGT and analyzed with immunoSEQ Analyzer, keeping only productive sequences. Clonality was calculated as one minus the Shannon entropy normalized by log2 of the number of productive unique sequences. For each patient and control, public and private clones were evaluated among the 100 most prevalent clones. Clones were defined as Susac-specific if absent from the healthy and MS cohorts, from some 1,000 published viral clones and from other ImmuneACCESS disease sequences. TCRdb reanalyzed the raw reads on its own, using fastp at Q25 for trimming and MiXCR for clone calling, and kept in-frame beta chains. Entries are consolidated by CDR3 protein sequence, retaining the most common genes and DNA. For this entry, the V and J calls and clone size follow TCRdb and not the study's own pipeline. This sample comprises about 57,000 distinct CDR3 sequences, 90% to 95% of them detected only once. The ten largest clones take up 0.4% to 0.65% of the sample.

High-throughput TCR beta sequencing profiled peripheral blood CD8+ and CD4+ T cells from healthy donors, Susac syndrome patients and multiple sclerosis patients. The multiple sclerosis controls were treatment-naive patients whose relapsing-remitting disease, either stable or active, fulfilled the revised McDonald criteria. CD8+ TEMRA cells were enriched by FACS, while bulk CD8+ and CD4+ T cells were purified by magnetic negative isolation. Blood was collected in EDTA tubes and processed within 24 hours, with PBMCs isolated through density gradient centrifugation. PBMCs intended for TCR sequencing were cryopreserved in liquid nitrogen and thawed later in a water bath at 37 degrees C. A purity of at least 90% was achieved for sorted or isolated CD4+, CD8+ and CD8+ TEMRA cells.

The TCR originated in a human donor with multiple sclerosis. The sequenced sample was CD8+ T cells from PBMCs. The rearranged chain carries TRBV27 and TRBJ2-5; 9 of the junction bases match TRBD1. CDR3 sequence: CASSFGTGGKETQYF. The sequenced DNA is TGTGCCAGCAGTTTTGGAACAGGGGGCAAAGAGACCCAGTACTTC.